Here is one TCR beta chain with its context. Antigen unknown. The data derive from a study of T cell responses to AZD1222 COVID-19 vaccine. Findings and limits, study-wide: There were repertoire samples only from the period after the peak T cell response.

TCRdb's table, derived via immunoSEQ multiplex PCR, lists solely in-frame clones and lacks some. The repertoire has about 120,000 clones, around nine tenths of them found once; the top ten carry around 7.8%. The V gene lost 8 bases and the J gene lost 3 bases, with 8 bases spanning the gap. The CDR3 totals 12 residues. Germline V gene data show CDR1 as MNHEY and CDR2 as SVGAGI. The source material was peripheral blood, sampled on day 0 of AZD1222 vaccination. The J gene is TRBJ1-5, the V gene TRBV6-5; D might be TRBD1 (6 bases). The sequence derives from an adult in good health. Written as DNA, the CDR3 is TGTGCCAGCCGGGACAACAATCAGCCCCAGCATTTT. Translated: CASRDNNQPQHF.